This T cell receptor beta chain comes out of a study of CXCR3-negative and CXCR3-positive naive CD8 T cells. Study-wide background: Each library gave roughly 1.4 +/- 0.3 million of 140 million or so TRB reads.

Carrying UMI labels, the TRB cDNA libraries were prepared through 5' RACE. TCRdb reprocessed the 5' RACE reads and keeps a single row for each CDR3 protein, giving no DNA. The sample table sets out over 35,000 distinct CDR3 sequences. CDR3 length: 14 residues. Per the germline V gene, CDR1 is MRHNA and CDR2 is SNTAGT. Sequenced: memory CD8+ T cells from blood. This TCR was recovered from a human donor in good health. Some clones in this sample may be carry-over from other donors' samples. The chain uses TRBV6-4 and TRBJ2-3; TCRdb returns TRBD1, unconfirmable since there is no DNA. CDR3: CASSGTGGADTQYF.